This entry concerns a single TCR beta chain. Its antigen is unidentified. The sample is drawn from a study of T-cell reconstitution after alpha-beta-depleted transplantation in children. General study findings and limits: For some patients, TCRbeta diversity was high at day 60 because of recipient T cells and thymic progenitors that survived.

The junction had 14 bases not matched to a gene; V was cut back by 0 bases and J by 6 bases. Germline V gives CDR1 SGHAT, CDR2 FQDESV (reference sequence). CDR3 size: 18 residues. A library of TCRbeta sequences, prepared with unique molecular identifiers, was generated. TCRdb analysed the PCR reads with MiXCR anew, one entry per CDR3 protein. Of tens of thousands of distinct CDR3 sequences in the sample, around 14% were seen once. The receptor was isolated from a male patient between 2 and 10 years old who had a stem cell transplant for acute lymphoblastic leukemia, so the T cells may come from the graft donor. The sample consisted of PBMCs, mostly from graft donor cells, taken 180 days after TCRalphabeta/CD19-depleted stem cell transplant. This sequence joins TRBV11-1 and TRBJ1-5, with TRBD1 matching over 7 bases. The chain's CDR3 is CASSLAPLTGRSGQPQHF. In nucleotides, the CDR3 is TGTGCCAGCAGCTTAGCCCCTCTGACAGGGAGAAGCGGTCAGCCCCAGCATTTT.